This T cell receptor beta chain came from a study of T-cell reconstitution after alpha-beta-depleted transplantation in children. Study-wide points: A year post-transplant, T-cell counts and diversity derived mostly from newly produced T cells.

The table lists this clonotype with many counts. Antigen specificity is unknown. Unique molecular identifiers were built into the TCRbeta library. TCRdb passed the PCR reads through MiXCR, listing each CDR3 protein once. The sample includes just over 200,000 distinct CDR3 sequences, 7.5% to 9.5% of them seen just once. Here the sequenced sample was PBMCs, mostly from graft donor cells, taken 360 days after TCRalphabeta/CD19-depleted stem cell transplant. The clonotype comes from a male patient between 2 and 9 years old who had a stem cell transplant for acute myeloid leukemia, so the T cells may come from the graft donor.

CDR3 loop: CATSDPRGRNTGELFF. DNA of the CDR3: TGTGCCACCAGTGATCCCCGAGGGAGGAACACCGGGGAGCTGTTTTTT. The chain joins TRBV24-1 to TRBJ2-2, with D maybe TRBD2 (5 bases). V was shortened by 3 bases and J by 1 base, with 11 bases between the two germline ends. This CDR3 is 16 amino acids long. Germline V gene data show CDR1 as KGHDR and CDR2 as SFDVKD.